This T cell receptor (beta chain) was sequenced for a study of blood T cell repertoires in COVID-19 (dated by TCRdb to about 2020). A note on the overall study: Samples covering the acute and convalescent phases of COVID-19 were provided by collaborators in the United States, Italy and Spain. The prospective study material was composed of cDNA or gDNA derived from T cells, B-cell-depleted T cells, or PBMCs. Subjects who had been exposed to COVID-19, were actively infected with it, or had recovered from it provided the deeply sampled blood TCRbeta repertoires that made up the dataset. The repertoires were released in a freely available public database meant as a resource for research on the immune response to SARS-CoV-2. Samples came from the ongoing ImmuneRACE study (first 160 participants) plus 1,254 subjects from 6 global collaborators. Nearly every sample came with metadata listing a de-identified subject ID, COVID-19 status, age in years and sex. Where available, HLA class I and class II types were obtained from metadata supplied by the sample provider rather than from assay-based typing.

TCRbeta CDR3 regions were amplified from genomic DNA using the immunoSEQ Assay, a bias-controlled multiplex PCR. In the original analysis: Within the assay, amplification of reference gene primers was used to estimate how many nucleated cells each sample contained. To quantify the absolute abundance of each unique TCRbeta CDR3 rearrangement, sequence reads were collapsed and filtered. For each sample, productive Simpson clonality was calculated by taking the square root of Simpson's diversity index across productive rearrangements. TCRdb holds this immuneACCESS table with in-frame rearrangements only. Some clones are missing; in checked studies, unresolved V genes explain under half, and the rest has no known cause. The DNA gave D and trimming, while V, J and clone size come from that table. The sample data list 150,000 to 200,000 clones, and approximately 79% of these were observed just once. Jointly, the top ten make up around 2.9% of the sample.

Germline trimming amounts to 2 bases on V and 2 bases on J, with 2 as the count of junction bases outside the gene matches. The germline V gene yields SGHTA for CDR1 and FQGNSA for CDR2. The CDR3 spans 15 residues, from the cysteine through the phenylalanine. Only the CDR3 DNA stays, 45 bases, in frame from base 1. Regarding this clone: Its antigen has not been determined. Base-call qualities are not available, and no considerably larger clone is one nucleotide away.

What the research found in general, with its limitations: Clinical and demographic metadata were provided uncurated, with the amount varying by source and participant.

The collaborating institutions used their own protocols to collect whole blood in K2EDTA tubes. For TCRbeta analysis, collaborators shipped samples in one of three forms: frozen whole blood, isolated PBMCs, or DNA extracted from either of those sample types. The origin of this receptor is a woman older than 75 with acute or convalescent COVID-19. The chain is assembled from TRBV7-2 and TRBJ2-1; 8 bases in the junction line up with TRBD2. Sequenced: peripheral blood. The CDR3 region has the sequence CASSLISGAYNEQFF. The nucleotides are TGTGCCAGCAGCTTAATTAGCGGGGCCTACAATGAGCAGTTCTTC.